The 20 T cell receptor beta chains below come from one sample, sequenced in a study of CD8+CD57+ T cells in acquired aplastic anemia (dated by TCRdb to 2017 to 2018). The sequencer listed for this sample is Illumina HiSeq 2000. Profiling of TCR beta VDJ combinations and CDR3 sequences used genomic DNA as the template. TCRdb applied fastp at Q25 and MiXCR to the public reads, then kept only in-frame beta chains. Merged by CDR3 protein, the rows form single entries marked with the most common genes and DNA. In this sample the table shows approximately 200,000 distinct CDR3 sequences, roughly 50% of which occur a single time. Clones ranked in the top ten supply 20% of the sample. Flow cytometry had shown CD8+CD57+ cell expansion in the patients selected for sequencing. Sequencing was carried out using sorted CD4+, CD8+, or CD8+CD57+ T cells (not recorded which) from PBMCs. Receptor source: a human donor with aplastic anemia.

This clonotype was counted many times. The CDR3 region is CASRALRGTGELFF. Here the CDR3 DNA reads TGTGCCAGCAGAGCGCTTCGGGGCACCGGGGAGCTGTTTTTT. V and J are TRBV7-3 and TRBJ2-2; maybe TRBD2 (5 bases). Germline V gives CDR1 SGHTA, CDR2 FQGTGA. The CDR3 totals 14 residues. V lost 6 bases to trimming and J lost 4 bases, with 12 bases between them.

The chain is built from TRBV15 and TRBJ1-2; no clear D gene. Trimming cost V 1 base and J 3 bases, with 9 bases left between them. The length of the CDR3 is 14 residues. The germline CDR1 and CDR2 sequences are LNHNV and YYDKDF (reference sequence). The CDR3 loop reads CATSRVMGDYGYTF. CDR3 in DNA: TGTGCCACCAGCAGAGTTATGGGTGACTATGGCTACACCTTC.

This clonotype was seen a single time. One base away lies a much larger clone, so this may be a sequencing read error. Given the absence of the conserved phenylalanine or tryptophan at the CDR3 end, a read error is likely. The J gene is TRBJ1-2, the V gene TRBV18; D unresolved. Germline V lookup: CDR1 KGHSH, CDR2 LQKENI. The CDR3 is 11 residues long. The V end was cut by 5 bases, the J end by 8 bases, with 9 bases between. CDR3 region: CASSSLMGYTS. Written as DNA, the CDR3 is TGTGCCAGCTCATCCCTAATGGGCTACACCTCC.

The rearrangement joins TRBV7-2 to TRBJ1-3; perhaps TRBD1 as D (5 bases). The V end was cut by 2 bases, the J end by 3 bases, with 8 bases between. Germline V lookup: CDR1 SGHTA, CDR2 FQGNSA. This CDR3 spans 14 amino acids. The chain's CDR3 is CASSLIGGGNTIYF. In DNA form, the CDR3 reads TGTGCCAGCAGCTTAATCGGGGGTGGAAACACCATATATTTT.

About this clonotype itself: A read error is possible here, since a much larger clone lies one base away. This chain connects TRBV5-1 to TRBJ2-1, with D maybe TRBD1 (5 bases). Germline loops: CDR1 SGHRS, CDR2 YFSETQ. The CDR3 is made up of 13 amino acids. For the CDR3, the DNA is TGCGCCAGCAGCTTGGGACAGCACAATGAGCAGATCTTC. Its translation: CASSLGQHNEQIF.

This clonotype has a handful of counts. This sequence joins TRBV5-1 and TRBJ1-6, with TRBD1 matching 7 bases. After removal of 4 bases from V and 10 bases from J, the junction contained 11 bases not matched to a gene. In germline, CDR1 is SGHRS, CDR2 YFSETQ. This CDR3 contains 15 residues. The CDR3: CASSLAGGSGSPLHF. The CDR3 region has the DNA TGCGCCAGCAGCCTAGCAGGGGGAAGTGGATCACCCCTCCACTTT. The whole variable domain, filled in from reference TRBV5-1 and TRBJ1-6, reads KAGVTQTPRYLIKTRGQQVTLSCSPISGHRSVSWYQQTPGQGLQFLFEYFSETQRNKGNFPGRFSGRQFSNSRSEMNVSTLELGDSALYLCASSLAGGSGSPLHFGNGTRLTVT.

This clonotype was detected only a few times. CDR3 in DNA: TGTGCCAGCAGCGGTGGGCAGGGGGCGCGGGAGACCCAGTACTTC. It encodes CASSGGQGARETQYF. The chain joins TRBV7-6 to TRBJ2-5; 8 bases align to TRBD1. This CDR3 has 15 residues. J gave up 5 bases and V 5 bases, and 10 bases lay outside the gene matches. Germline CDR1 reads SGHVS; CDR2 reads FNYEAQ.

The rearrangement uses TRBV18 and TRBJ1-4; 7 positions agree with TRBD1. This CDR3 has 16 amino acids. Germline V CDR1 and CDR2: KGHSH, LQKENI. V shed 1 base and J 0 bases; nucleotides not matched to a gene: 2. In DNA, the CDR3 is TGTGCCAGCTCACCACGGGACAGCACAACTAATGAAAAACTGTTTTTT. This encodes CASSPRDSTTNEKLFF. The entire variable domain, with the rest obtained from reference TRBV18 and TRBJ1-4, is as follows: NAGVMQNPRHLVRRRGQEARLRCSPMKGHSHVYWYRQLPEEGLKFMVYLQKENIIDESGMPKERFSAEFPKEGPSILRIQQVVRGDSAAYFCASSPRDSTTNEKLFFGSGTQLSVL.

This chain links TRBV27 with TRBJ1-1; D gene ambiguous. Trimming cost V 4 bases and J 3 bases, with 9 bases left between them. Germline CDR1 and CDR2: MNHEY and SMNVEV (reference sequence). This CDR3 comprises 13 residues. The DNA of the CDR3 is TGTGCCAGCAGTTCCCCAGGTTACACTGAAGCTTTCTTT. Protein product: CASSSPGYTEAFF.

The chain is built from TRBV20-1 and TRBJ2-5; 8 bases map to TRBD2. CDR1 is DFQATT, CDR2 SNEGSKA, per germline (reference sequence). V lost 3 bases, J lost 1 base, and 4 bases stayed unmatched. The CDR3 loop spans 14 amino acids. The CDR3 region has the DNA TGCAGTGCTAGTTACGCGGGGGGCCAAGAGACCCAGTACTTC. It translates to CSASYAGGQETQYF.

On this clonotype: A much more abundant neighbour one base away suggests this may be a read error. In DNA, the CDR3 is TGTGCCAGCAGTAATCTCAGGGGGGAGCGGTTCTTC. Its protein product is CASSNLRGERFF. The rearrangement uses TRBV6-4 and TRBJ2-1, with D maybe TRBD1 (7 bases). The CDR3 loop spans 12 amino acids. Per germline, CDR1 MRHNA and CDR2 SNTAGT.

This sequence joins TRBV20-1 and TRBJ1-5; D is ambiguous. Germline values: CDR1 DFQATT, CDR2 SNEGSKA (reference sequence). V was clipped by 6 bases and J by 7 bases, with 10 bases between them. The CDR3 length is 11 residues. The CDR3 reads CSATDGQPQHF. CDR3 DNA sequence: TGCAGTGCAACGGACGGGCAGCCCCAGCATTTT.

This clonotype was seen only a few times. This chain uses TRBV3-1 with TRBJ1-5; D is possibly TRBD1 (6 bases). Per the germline V gene, CDR1 is LGHDT and CDR2 is YNNKEL (reference sequence). Trimming pared 2 bases from V and 0 bases from J, leaving 11 bases between. The CDR3 covers 16 residues. For the CDR3, the DNA is TGTGCCAGCAGCCAATATGGGACACTTAGCAATCAGCCCCAGCATTTT. Translated: CASSQYGTLSNQPQHF.

This clonotype was detected only once. J is TRBJ1-5 and V is TRBV20-1, with D maybe TRBD1 (5 bases). The germline V gene encodes CDR1 DFQATT and CDR2 SNEGSKA (reference sequence). The V and J ends lost 3 bases and 0 bases respectively, with 9 bases between them. This CDR3 has 14 residues. The CDR3 is CSARGGNSNQPQHF. The CDR3 nucleotides are TGCAGTGCTAGGGGGGGAAATAGCAATCAGCCCCAGCATTTT.

This clonotype has at least ten counts. The CDR3 DNA reads as TGCAGTGCTAACACGGGCGGCAATCAGCCCCAGCATTTT. It yields the protein CSANTGGNQPQHF. The chain recombines TRBV20-1 with TRBJ1-5, with no clear D. Trimming pared 4 bases from V and 2 bases from J, leaving 9 bases between. The CDR3 consists of 13 residues. The V gene's germline CDR1 is DFQATT and CDR2 SNEGSKA (reference sequence).

This clonotype was recorded a few times. This chain uses TRBV5-8 with TRBJ2-7, with TRBD1 matching over 7 bases. CDR3 length: 14 amino acids. Per germline, CDR1 SGHTS and CDR2 YDEGEE. The V and J ends lost 4 bases and 2 bases, in that order; junction bases with no gene match: 6. In DNA, the CDR3 is TGTGCCAGCAGCCCCCGGGACAGCACCTACGAGCAGTACTTC. Its protein is CASSPRDSTYEQYF.

This sequence joins TRBV5-1 and TRBJ2-3; possibly TRBD1 for D (5 bases). CDR1 and CDR2 from the germline V gene are SGHRS and YFSETQ. This CDR3 has 14 amino acids. The ends were cut back, 5 bases at V and 3 bases at J, with 13 bases in the middle. The CDR3 reads CASRGQSATDTQYF. CDR3 nucleotide sequence: TGCGCCAGCAGGGGGCAGTCGGCGACAGATACGCAGTATTTT. Full variable domain (rest looked up from reference TRBV5-1 and TRBJ2-3): KAGVTQTPRYLIKTRGQQVTLSCSPISGHRSVSWYQQTPGQGLQFLFEYFSETQRNKGNFPGRFSGRQFSNSRSEMNVSTLELGDSALYLCASRGQSATDTQYFGPGTRLTVL.

Of note for this clonotype: This may come from a read error, since a much larger clone is one base off. Without the conserved terminal phenylalanine or tryptophan, this CDR3 likely stems from a read error. V is TRBV20-1 and J is TRBJ2-1; D may be TRBD2 (7 bases). Germline V gene data show CDR1 as DFQATT and CDR2 as SNEGSKA (reference sequence). V lost 1 base, J lost 7 bases, and 23 bases lay in between. This CDR3 comprises 17 residues. In nucleotides, the CDR3 is TGCAGTGCTAGAGGATTGGGGCTCTGGGGGGGGGCGAATGAGCAGTTCTCC. The encoded protein is CSARGLGLWGGANEQFS.

This clonotype was detected ten times or more. The chain is built from TRBV20-1 and TRBJ2-7, with unresolved D. V gave up 5 bases and J gave up 5 bases, with 13 bases separating them. Germline assignment: CDR1 DFQATT and CDR2 SNEGSKA (reference sequence). This CDR3 spans 12 amino acids. The CDR3 DNA follows: TGCAGTGCTGCCGGAGAGGTGAACGAGCAGTACTTC. It translates to CSAAGEVNEQYF.

The V call is TRBV7-9, the J call TRBJ2-7; D is tentatively TRBD1 or TRBD2 (5 bases each). The germline CDR1 and CDR2 sequences are SEHNR and FQNEAQ (reference sequence). This CDR3 comprises 14 residues. The germline V and J ends were trimmed by 5 bases and 2 bases, with 13 bases remaining between them. CDR3 in DNA: TGTGCCAGCAGCCCCACGGGGACGCCCTACGAGCAGTACTTC. This encodes CASSPTGTPYEQYF.